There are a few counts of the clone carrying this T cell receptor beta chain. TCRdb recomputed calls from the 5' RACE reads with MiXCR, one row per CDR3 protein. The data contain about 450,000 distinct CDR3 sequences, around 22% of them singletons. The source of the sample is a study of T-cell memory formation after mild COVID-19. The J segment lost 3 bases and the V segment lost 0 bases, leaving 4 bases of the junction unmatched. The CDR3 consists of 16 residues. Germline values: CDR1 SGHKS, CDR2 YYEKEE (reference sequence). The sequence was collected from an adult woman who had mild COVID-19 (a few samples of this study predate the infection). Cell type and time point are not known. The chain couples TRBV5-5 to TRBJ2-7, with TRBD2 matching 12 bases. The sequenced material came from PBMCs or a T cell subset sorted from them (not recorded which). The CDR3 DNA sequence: TGTGCCAGCAGCTTGGGACTAGCGGGGGCCAACTACGAGCAGTACTTC. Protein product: CASSLGLAGANYEQYF.